The present TCR beta chain was sequenced within a study of shared clonotypes between healthy human individuals. Naive CD8 cells lacked CD45RO and underwent positive selection for CCR7, leaving out terminally differentiated effector memory CD45RA+ cells. Sequencing used immunoSEQ multiplex PCR; TCRdb keeps in-frame clones, though not all of them. The table has some 2 million clones, about 95% seen once; the top ten hold 0.85% to 1.2%. The CDR3 is 14 residues long. Germline V gene sequence: CDR1 SGHVS, CDR2 FNYEAQ. Trimming at V came to 5 bases and at J to 8 bases, leaving 5 bases not matched to a gene.

The V and J genes are TRBV7-6 and TRBJ2-1; TRBD1 agrees at 11 bases. This TCR derives from a man between 18 and 35 years old in good health. The sequenced material came from naive CD8+ T cells sorted from blood. The CDR3 loop is CASSARTGGHEQFF. CDR3 nucleotide sequence: TGTGCCAGCAGCGCCAGGACAGGGGGCCATGAGCAGTTCTTC.